The next 3 T cell receptor beta chains were all read from a single sample in a study of shared clonotypes between healthy human individuals. Measured with immunoSEQ multiplex PCR; TCRdb has only the in-frame clones, and not every one. The data contain about 92,000 clones, over 60% of them singletons. Sequencing input: memory CD8+ T cells sorted from blood. The subset: CD45RO+ cells pooled with CCR7-negative TemRA cells. These receptors were obtained from a man between 25 and 39 years old in good health.

The J gene is TRBJ2-1, the V gene TRBV4-1; the D gene is possibly TRBD2 (6 bases). Trimming took 4 bases from V and 3 from J, leaving 10 bases between them. CDR1 and CDR2 from the germline V gene are MGHRA and YSYEKL. The CDR3 extends over 14 amino acids. CDR3 DNA sequence: TGCGCCAGCAGCCCCGGTAGCGGCTACAATGAGCAGTTCTTC. Its translation: CASSPGSGYNEQFF.

V usage is TRBV10-3 and J usage is TRBJ1-2; the D is unclear. Germline V CDR1 and CDR2: ENHRY, SYGVKD. CDR3 length equals 14 residues. Trimming took off 4 bases at V and 3 bases at J, with 12 bases between the two ends. CDR3 loop: CAISVVKGDYGYTF. The CDR3 DNA sequence: TGTGCCATCAGTGTGGTTAAGGGAGACTATGGCTACACCTTC.

The rearrangement uses TRBV28 and TRBJ2-3; a possible D gene is TRBD2 (5 bases). The germline V and J ends were trimmed by 5 bases and 5 bases, with 11 bases remaining between them. The CDR3 runs to 13 residues. CDR1 and CDR2 (germline): MDHEN, SYDVKM. Here the CDR3 reads CASSGSAGDTQYF. The CDR3 region has the DNA TGTGCCAGCAGTGGGTCGGCGGGAGATACGCAGTATTTT.